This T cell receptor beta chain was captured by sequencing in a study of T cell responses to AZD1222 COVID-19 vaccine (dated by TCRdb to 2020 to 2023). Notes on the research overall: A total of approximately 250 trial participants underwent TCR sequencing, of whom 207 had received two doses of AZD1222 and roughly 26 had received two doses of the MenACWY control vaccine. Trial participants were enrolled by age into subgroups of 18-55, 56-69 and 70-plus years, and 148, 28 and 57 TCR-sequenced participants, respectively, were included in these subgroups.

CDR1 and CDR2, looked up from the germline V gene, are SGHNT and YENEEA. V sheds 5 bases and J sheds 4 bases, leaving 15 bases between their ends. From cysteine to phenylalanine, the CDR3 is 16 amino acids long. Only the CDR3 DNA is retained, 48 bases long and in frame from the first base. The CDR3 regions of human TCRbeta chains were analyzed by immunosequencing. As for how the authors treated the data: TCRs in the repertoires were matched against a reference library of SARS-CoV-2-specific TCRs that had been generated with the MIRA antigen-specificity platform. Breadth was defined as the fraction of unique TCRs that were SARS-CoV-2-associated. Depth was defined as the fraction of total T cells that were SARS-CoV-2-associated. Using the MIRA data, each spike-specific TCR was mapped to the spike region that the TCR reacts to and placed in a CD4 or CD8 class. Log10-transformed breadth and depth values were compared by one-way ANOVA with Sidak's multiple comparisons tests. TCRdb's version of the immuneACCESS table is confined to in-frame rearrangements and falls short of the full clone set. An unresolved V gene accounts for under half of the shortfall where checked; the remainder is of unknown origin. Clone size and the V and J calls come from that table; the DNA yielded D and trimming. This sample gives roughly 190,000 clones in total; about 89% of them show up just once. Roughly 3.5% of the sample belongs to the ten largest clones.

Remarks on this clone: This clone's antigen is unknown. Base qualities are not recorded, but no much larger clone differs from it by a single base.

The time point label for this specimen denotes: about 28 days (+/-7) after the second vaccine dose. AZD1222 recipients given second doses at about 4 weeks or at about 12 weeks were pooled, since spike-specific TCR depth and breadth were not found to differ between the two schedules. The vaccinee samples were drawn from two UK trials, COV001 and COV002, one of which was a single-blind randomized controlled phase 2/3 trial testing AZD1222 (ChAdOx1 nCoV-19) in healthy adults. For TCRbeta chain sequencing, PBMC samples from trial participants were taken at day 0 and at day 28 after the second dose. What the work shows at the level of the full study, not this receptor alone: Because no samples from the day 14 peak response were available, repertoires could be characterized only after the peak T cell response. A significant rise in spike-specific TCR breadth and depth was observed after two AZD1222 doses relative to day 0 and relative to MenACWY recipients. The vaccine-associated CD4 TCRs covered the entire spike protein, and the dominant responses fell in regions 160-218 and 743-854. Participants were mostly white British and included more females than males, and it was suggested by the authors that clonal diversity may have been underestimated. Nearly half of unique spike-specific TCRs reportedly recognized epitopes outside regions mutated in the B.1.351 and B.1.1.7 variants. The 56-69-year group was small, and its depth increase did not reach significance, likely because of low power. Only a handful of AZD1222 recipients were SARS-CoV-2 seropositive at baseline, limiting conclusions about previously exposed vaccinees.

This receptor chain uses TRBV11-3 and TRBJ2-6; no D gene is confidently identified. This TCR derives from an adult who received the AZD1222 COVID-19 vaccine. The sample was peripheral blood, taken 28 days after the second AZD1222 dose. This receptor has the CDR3 CASSPRWGLGANVLTF. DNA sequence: TGTGCCAGCAGCCCCAGGTGGGGTCTCGGGGCCAACGTCCTGACTTTC. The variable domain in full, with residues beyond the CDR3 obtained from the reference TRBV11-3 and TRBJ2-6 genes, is EAGVVQSPRYKIIEKKQPVAFWCNPISGHNTLYWYLQNLGQGPELLIRYENEEAVDDSQLPKDRFSAERLKGVDSTLKIQPAELGDSAVYLCASSPRWGLGANVLTFGAGSRLTVL.